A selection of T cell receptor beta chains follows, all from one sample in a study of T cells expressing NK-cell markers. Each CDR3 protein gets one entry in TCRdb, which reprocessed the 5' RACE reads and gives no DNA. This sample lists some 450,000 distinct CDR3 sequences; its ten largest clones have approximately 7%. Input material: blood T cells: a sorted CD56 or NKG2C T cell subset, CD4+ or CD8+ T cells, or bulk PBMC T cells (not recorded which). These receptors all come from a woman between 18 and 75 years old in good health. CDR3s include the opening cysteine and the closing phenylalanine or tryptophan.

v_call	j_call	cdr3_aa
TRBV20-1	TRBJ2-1	CSARDSRTSEYNEQFF
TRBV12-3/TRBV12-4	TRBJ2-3	CASSFGAGAGTDTQYF
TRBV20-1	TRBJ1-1	CSAREGGVMNTEAFF
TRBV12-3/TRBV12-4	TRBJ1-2	CASGKGPPPGYGYTF
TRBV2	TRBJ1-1	CASVRVTEAFF
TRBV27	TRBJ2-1	CASSFTSGIIYNEQFF
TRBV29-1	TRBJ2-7	CSVQGVGDEQYF
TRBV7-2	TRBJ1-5	CASSPGQGRGQPQHF
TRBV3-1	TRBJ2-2	CASSPRGRETGELFF
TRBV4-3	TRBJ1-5	CASSQEFRKNQPQHF
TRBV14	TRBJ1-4	CASSQPRGGMEKLFF
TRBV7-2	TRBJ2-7	CASSWTGTSLYEQYF
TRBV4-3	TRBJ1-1	CASSQGQDVPEAFF
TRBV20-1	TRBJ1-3	CSAKPRNKGTGVAGNTIYF
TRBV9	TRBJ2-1	CASSVAVTSPRSSYNEQFF
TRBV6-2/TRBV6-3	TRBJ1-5	CASSYSMGNQPQHF
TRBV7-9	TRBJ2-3	CASSLVEGGPGDTQYF
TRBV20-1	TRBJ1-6	CSARAANSPLHF
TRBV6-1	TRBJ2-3	CASSRLGATFPDTQYF
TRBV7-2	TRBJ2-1	CASSFLRGAYNEQFF
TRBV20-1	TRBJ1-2	CSARVPIPRQLGAGYGYTF
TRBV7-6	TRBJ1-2	CASSPIQFPANYGYTF
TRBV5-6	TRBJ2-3	CASSLWGQVSHTDTQYF
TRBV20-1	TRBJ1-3	CSAAHRGTGNTIYF
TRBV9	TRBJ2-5	CASSVSQGGETQYF
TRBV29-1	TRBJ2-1	CSVKFWGNEQFF
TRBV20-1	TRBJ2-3	CSAEGAPDYPDTQYF
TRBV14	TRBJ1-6	CASSQGDDGNNSPLHF
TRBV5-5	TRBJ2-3	CASSQDSSSTDTQYF
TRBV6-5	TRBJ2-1	CASSYSIAGDYHSYNEQFF
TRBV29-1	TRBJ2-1	CSVEDQATIINEQFF
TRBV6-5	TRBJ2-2	CASSWGQWTTGELFF
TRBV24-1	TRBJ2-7	CATSDAGTGGYEQYF
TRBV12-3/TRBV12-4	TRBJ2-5	CASSRDRRETQYF
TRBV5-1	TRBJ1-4	CASSLIGSANEKLFF
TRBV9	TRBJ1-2	CASSVEEGPNYGYTF
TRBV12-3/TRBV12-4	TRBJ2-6	CASSLGRADGANVLTF
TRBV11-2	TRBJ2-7	CASSLVVATSSYEQYF
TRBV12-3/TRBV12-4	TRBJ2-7	CASSLAGLAATYEQYF
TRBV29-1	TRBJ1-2	CSAEIRQKFHHDYGYTF
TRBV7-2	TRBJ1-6	CASSGGHSYNSPLHF
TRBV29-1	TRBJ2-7	CSVEGDRNYEQYF
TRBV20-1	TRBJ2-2	CSARDLGQSGAGELFF
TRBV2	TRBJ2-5	CASTNLRVGETQYF
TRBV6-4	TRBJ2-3	CASSDFSRDTQYF
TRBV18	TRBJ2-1	CASSPGGGSPQGGNEQFF
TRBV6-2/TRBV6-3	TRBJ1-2	CASSQGIGNYGYTF
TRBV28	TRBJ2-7	CASSPTGLNEQYF
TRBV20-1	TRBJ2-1	CSAGAGGEYNEQFF
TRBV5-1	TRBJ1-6	CASSLSGAGSPLHF
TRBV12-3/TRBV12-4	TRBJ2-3	CASQTGGIDTQYF
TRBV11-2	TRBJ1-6	CASSPLVLGRYNSPLHF
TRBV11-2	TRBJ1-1	CASSSYWTGSGLTEAFF
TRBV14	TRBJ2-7	CASSQAQGVFPYEQYF
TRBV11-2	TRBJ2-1	CASSLGTEQFF
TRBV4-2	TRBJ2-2	CASSQGEGSTGELFF
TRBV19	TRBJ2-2	CASSIAYQGFTGELFF